One sample yielded the 5 T cell receptor beta chains listed below, sequenced in a study of blood T cell repertoires in COVID-19. Sequenced by immunoSEQ multiplex PCR; TCRdb stores in-frame clones only, minus some. The sample carries about 230,000 clones, 65% to 90% recorded once. Source material: peripheral blood. Every receptor here comes from a woman aged 45-65 years with acute or convalescent COVID-19.

This chain joins TRBV7-9 and TRBJ2-1; 9 bases map to TRBD1. Germline lookup yields CDR1 SEHNR and CDR2 FQNEAQ (reference sequence). J was trimmed by 9 bases and V by 4 bases; bases with no gene match: 10. CDR3 length: 15 residues. Written as DNA, the CDR3 is TGTGCCAGCAGCTCCCCGGGACAGGGTTCGGGTGAGCAGTTCTTC. It translates to CASSSPGQGSGEQFF. Based on the CDR3 plus reference TRBV7-9 and TRBJ2-1, the full variable domain is DTGVSQNPRHKITKRGQNVTFRCDPISEHNRLYWYRQTLGQGPEFLTYFQNEAQLEKSRLLSDRFSAERPKGSFSTLEIQRTEQGDSAMYLCASSSPGQGSGEQFFGPGTRLTVL.

The DNA for the CDR3 is TGCGCCAGTACCCATTCGTTGGGGAGCTCCTACAATGAGCAGTTCTTC. Protein sequence: CASTHSLGSSYNEQFF. The chain joins TRBV5-1 to TRBJ2-1; a weak D match, TRBD2 (5 bases). The CDR3 runs 16 residues. V was cut by 8 bases and J by 0 bases, with 18 bases left in between. Germline CDR1 is SGHRS and CDR2 is YFSETQ.

The chain employs TRBV4-2 and TRBJ2-6; 7 bases align to TRBD2. Trimming cost V 5 bases and J 1 base; bases outside gene matches: 11. The germline V gene encodes CDR1 LGHNA and CDR2 YNFKEQ. CDR3 size: 18 residues. The CDR3 sequence is CASSWAGGLISGANVLTF. The CDR3 DNA follows: TGTGCCAGCAGCTGGGCCGGGGGGTTGATTTCTGGGGCCAACGTCCTGACTTTC.

This clone was observed a single time. The rearrangement uses TRBV7-2 and TRBJ2-7; no reliable D call. V was trimmed by 2 bases and J by 5 bases, leaving 10 bases between them. In germline, CDR1 is SGHTA, CDR2 FQGNSA. The length of the CDR3 is 13 residues. The CDR3 DNA reads as TGTGCCAGCAGCTTAACCCGACACGACGAGCAGTACTTC. Amino acid sequence: CASSLTRHDEQYF.

V and J are TRBV6-5 and TRBJ1-6; D is uncertain. Between the trimmed V and J ends, which lost 7 bases and 11 bases, there was a span of 15 bases. The length of the CDR3 is 13 residues. The V gene's germline CDR1 is MNHEY and CDR2 SVGAGI. Here the CDR3 DNA reads TGTGCCAGCACCCGTTCTCTCGGAGCACCCCTCCACTTT. Amino acid sequence: CASTRSLGAPLHF.